The rows below give T cell receptor beta chains drawn from one sample of a study of T cell responses to AZD1222 COVID-19 vaccine. Sequenced by immunoSEQ multiplex PCR; TCRdb stores in-frame clones only, minus some. The data contain 77,000 or so clones, 87% of them singletons. The sample in question was peripheral blood, obtained 28 days after the second AZD1222 dose. The receptors stem from an adult who received the AZD1222 COVID-19 vaccine. Both conserved end residues are part of each CDR3. D genes are given only for firm matches. A row's size may be missing; if present it is once, few, many or a size class.

V gene,D gene,clone size,J gene,CDR3 DNA,CDR3 protein
TRBV3-1/TRBV3-2,-,-,TRBJ2-7,TGTGCCAGCAGCCAACACCCGGGGATTCAGTACTTC,CASSQHPGIQYF
TRBV3-1/TRBV3-2,-,-,TRBJ1-2,TGTGCCAGCAGCCCCCAAGGCCGGCGCCCCGACGATGGCTACACCTTC,CASSPQGRRPDDGYTF
TRBV19,-,once,TRBJ1-4,TGTGCCAGTAGTAGGACAGCCCTTCCTGAAAAACTGTTTTTT,CASSRTALPEKLFF
TRBV27,-,-,TRBJ2-7,TGTGCCAGGCAAGGGACTCCCAGTATTGCCGAGCAGTACTTC,CARQGTPSIAEQYF
TRBV3-1/TRBV3-2,-,-,TRBJ2-5,TGTGCCAGCAGCCAAGCCCATCCGGAGACCCAGTACTTC,CASSQAHPETQYF
TRBV5-1,-,-,TRBJ1-2,TGCGCCAGCAGCCGGGGACTATTACCCAACTATGGCTACACCTTC,CASSRGLLPNYGYTF
TRBV7-8,TRBD1,-,TRBJ1-4,TGTGCCAGCAGCCCTGGACAGGCAACTAATGAAAAACTGTTTTTT,CASSPGQATNEKLFF
TRBV28,TRBD1,-,TRBJ1-2,TGTGCCAGCACCCCTGAGGCGGCAGGGGGTGCCAACTATGGCTACACCTTC,CASTPEAAGGANYGYTF
TRBV6-1,TRBD1,-,TRBJ1-4,TGTGCCAGCAGTGACACAGGGGGAGCTAATGAAAAACTGTTTTTT,CASSDTGGANEKLFF
TRBV19,TRBD1,-,TRBJ1-2,TGTGCCAGTAGATGGAAGGACAGGGGGTCGGCAAACTGGGGCTACACCTTC,CASRWKDRGSANWGYTF
TRBV6-5,-,-,TRBJ2-7,TGTGCCAGCAGTTACTCGGGCATGCAGTACTTC,CASSYSGMQYF
TRBV5-1,-,-,TRBJ2-2,TGCGCCAGCAGCTTTAACCCCACTAGCACCGGGGAGCTGTTTTTT,CASSFNPTSTGELFF
TRBV5-6,-,-,TRBJ2-7,TGTGCCAGCAGCTTGGCCCGAAACGGGGTCGAGCAGTACTTC,CASSLARNGVEQYF
TRBV30,-,-,TRBJ2-7,TGTGCCTGGAGTGTACACCCCTACGAGCAGTACTTC,CAWSVHPYEQYF
TRBV14,-,-,TRBJ1-5,TGTGCCAGCAGCCACGAAGGACAAATTTATAGCAATCAGCCCCAGCATTTT,CASSHEGQIYSNQPQHF
TRBV30,-,-,TRBJ1-4,TGTGCCTCCGCTGGGGACTCGGGCACTAATGAAAAACTGTTTTTT,CASAGDSGTNEKLFF
TRBV12-2,-,-,TRBJ1-1,TGTGCAAGTCGCTCCCACCGGACAGGTCCGAACACTGAAGCTTTCTTT,CASRSHRTGPNTEAFF
TRBV30,TRBD2,once,TRBJ2-1,TGTGCCTGGGGTGGCGGGGGGCCCGTCAAGTTCTTC,CAWGGGGPVKFF
TRBV29-1,TRBD1,few,TRBJ1-1,TGCAGCGTTGAACGGGGACAGAAAGCTTTCTTT,CSVERGQKAFF
TRBV6-1,-,-,TRBJ2-1,TGTGCCAGCAGTGAACCCTGGGGTGAGCAGTTCTTC,CASSEPWGEQFF
TRBV30,-,-,TRBJ1-5,TGTGCCTGGAGTGTAAGTTCCACCTTCAATCAGCCCCAGCATTTT,CAWSVSSTFNQPQHF
TRBV19,-,-,TRBJ2-5,TGTGCCACCGGGGACCACCAAGAGACCCAGTACTTC,CATGDHQETQYF
TRBV10-1,-,-,TRBJ2-3,TGCGCCAGCAATGGGTTAGCTACAGATACGCAGTATTTT,CASNGLATDTQYF
TRBV3-1/TRBV3-2,-,-,TRBJ1-5,TGTGCCAGCAGCCGTCCTAACCAGGGGCCAAGGCATTTT,CASSRPNQGPRHF
TRBV5-6,-,-,TRBJ2-4,TGTGCCAGCAGCTTGCCGCGGGGCGGCATTCAGTACTTC,CASSLPRGGIQYF
TRBV30,TRBD1,-,TRBJ1-2,TGTGCCTGGAGCCTTCCGGGACAGGGAAACTATGGCTACACCTTC,CAWSLPGQGNYGYTF
TRBV28,-,-,TRBJ1-1,TGTGCCAGCAAGAGCCGAGGCCTTGAAGCTTTCTTT,CASKSRGLEAFF
TRBV3-1/TRBV3-2,TRBD1,-,TRBJ2-1,TGTGCCAGCAGCTCCCTGGACAGGGGGCATGAGCAGTTCTTC,CASSSLDRGHEQFF
TRBV7-2,-,-,TRBJ1-2,TGTGCCAGCAGTTTAGACAGCCACTATGGCTACACCTTC,CASSLDSHYGYTF
TRBV3-1/TRBV3-2,TRBD1,-,TRBJ2-1,TGTGCCAGCAGCCCGGGACAGGTTCGAGAGCAGTTCTTC,CASSPGQVREQFF
TRBV4-2,-,-,TRBJ1-4,TGTGCCAGCAGCCAAGAGCCGCAGATTGCAACTAATGAAAAACTGTTTTTT,CASSQEPQIATNEKLFF
TRBV28,-,-,TRBJ1-2,TGTGCCAGCAGTTCATGGGAGGTGGCTCGGCGGGAGAACTATGGCTACACCTTC,CASSSWEVARRENYGYTF